These 4 T cell receptor beta chains originate from one sample sequenced in a study of blood T cell repertoires in COVID-19. Assay used: immunoSEQ multiplex PCR; TCRdb lists only in-frame clones, some missing. The repertoire holds some 280,000 clones, with 70% to 90% as singletons. Sequenced sample: peripheral blood. These receptors all stem from a woman aged 55-75 years with acute or convalescent COVID-19.

The chain employs TRBV28 and TRBJ1-5, with D unclear. Trimming stripped 3 bases from V and 2 bases from J, with 8 bases between. Germline CDR1 MDHEN, CDR2 SYDVKM. The CDR3 sequence is 14 residues long. CDR3 in amino acids: CASSLGKGNQPQHF. The CDR3 DNA follows: TGTGCCAGCAGTTTGGGCAAAGGCAATCAGCCCCAGCATTTT.

This clone was recorded once. The chain employs TRBV7-9 and TRBJ2-2, with D possibly TRBD1 on 5 matching bases. The V end was cut by 3 bases, the J end by 1 base, with 9 bases between. Germline V gives CDR1 SEHNR, CDR2 FQNEAQ (reference sequence). The CDR3 extends over 15 amino acids. This CDR3 is CASSFRQRNTGELFF. For the CDR3, the DNA is TGTGCCAGCAGCTTCCGACAGAGGAACACCGGGGAGCTGTTTTTT.

This rearrangement joins TRBV5-5 to TRBJ2-5; D might be TRBD1 (5 bases). The germline V gene encodes CDR1 SGHKS and CDR2 YYEKEE (reference sequence). The CDR3 spans 15 residues. The germline V and J ends were trimmed by 2 bases and 0 bases, with 11 bases remaining between them. This CDR3 reads CASSFKQAYQETQYF. The CDR3 bases are TGTGCCAGCAGCTTCAAACAGGCATACCAAGAGACCCAGTACTTC.

The CDR3 is CASSPRASKSSGNTIYF. The CDR3 nucleotides read TGTGCCAGCTCACCCCGCGCCTCGAAGAGCTCTGGAAACACCATATATTTT. The chain recombines TRBV18 with TRBJ1-3; D not resolved. This CDR3 is built from 17 residues. The V and J ends lost 3 bases and 0 bases respectively, with 15 bases between them. Germline loops: CDR1 KGHSH, CDR2 LQKENI.